Below, 21 T cell receptor beta chains from the same sample are listed, as sequenced in a study of spatial heterogeneity in lung cancer. Time point reported: sample taken at primary tumor resection. Tumor, nontumor lung or frozen PBMC supplied whole RNA, sequenced without sorting. MiXCR was run by TCRdb on the 5' RACE reads, yielding one entry per CDR3 protein. The repertoire holds about 48,000 distinct CDR3 sequences, approximately 5.3% seen once, with around 10% in the top ten. The source was PBMCs, collected at surgery. The receptors shown here come from a male donor with early-stage non-small cell lung cancer.

In regard to this clonotype: It may be a read error: a sequence one base away is much more abundant. The chain employs TRBV12-3 or TRBV12-4 and TRBJ1-5; D possibly corresponds to TRBD1 (6 bases). V was clipped by 8 bases and J by 7 bases, with 21 bases between them. The CDR3 covers 15 residues. The CDR3 spells CASGPGAGDKQPQHF. In nucleotides, the CDR3 is TGTGCCAGCGGACCCGGGGCAGGGGACAAACAGCCCCAGCATTTT.

This clonotype appeared many times. The chain uses TRBV7-8 and TRBJ2-3, with unresolved D. The CDR3 spans 13 residues. V dropped 6 bases and J dropped 1 base, with 8 bases sitting between them. CDR1 and CDR2 (germline): SGHVS, FQNEAQ. The CDR3 bases are TGTGCCAGCAGTTCCCAGGGCACAGATACGCAGTATTTT. This translates into CASSSQGTDTQYF.

This clonotype was recorded at least ten times. This rearrangement joins TRBV9 to TRBJ1-1; D ambiguous. Germline assignment: CDR1 SGDLS and CDR2 YYNGEE. The CDR3 extends over 13 amino acids. V shed 2 bases and J shed 0 bases, with 5 bases lying between them. The CDR3 sequence: CASSVPVNTEAFF. CDR3 coding DNA: TGTGCCAGCAGCGTCCCCGTGAACACTGAAGCTTTCTTT.

In this sample, this clonotype turned up many times. The genes are TRBV5-1 and TRBJ1-1; D not resolved. Deletions cut 0 bases from V and 7 bases from J, with 13 bases between. Germline CDR1 is SGHRS and CDR2 is YFSETQ. CDR3 length: 14 residues. The CDR3 DNA reads TGCGCCAGCAGCTTGGACCTTCCTGCTGTTGAAGCTTTCTTT. This codes for CASSLDLPAVEAFF.

The table lists this clonotype with many counts. The J gene is TRBJ2-7, the V gene TRBV9, with D perhaps matching TRBD2 (5 bases). Germline-derived CDR1 and CDR2 are SGDLS and YYNGEE. This CDR3 is 13 amino acids long. V was cut by 3 bases and J by 4 bases, with 11 bases left in between. CDR3 residues: CASSGLDFYEQYF. Written as DNA, the CDR3 is TGTGCCAGCAGCGGGTTGGACTTTTACGAGCAGTACTTC.

The chain uses TRBV7-9 and TRBJ1-1; D not resolved. The V gene lost 7 bases and the J gene lost 7 bases, with 22 bases spanning the gap. Germline values: CDR1 SEHNR, CDR2 FQNEAQ (reference sequence). The CDR3 totals 15 residues. CDR3 loop: CASTLLEATGSEAFF. The DNA for the CDR3 is TGTGCCAGCACCCTACTGGAAGCGACTGGGAGTGAAGCTTTCTTT.

This clonotype was detected many times. The chain employs TRBV4-1 and TRBJ2-7; TRBD2 agrees at 13 bases. V shed 4 bases and J 5 bases; nucleotides not matched to a gene: 8. The CDR3 is 16 residues long. Germline CDR1 and CDR2: MGHRA and YSYEKL. In nucleotides, the CDR3 is TGCGCCAGCAGCCCGGGACTAGCGGGGCGAGGCGACGAGCAGTACTTC. Protein: CASSPGLAGRGDEQYF.

There are many counts of this clonotype. The rearrangement links TRBV6-2 or TRBV6-3 to TRBJ2-3; 7 nucleotides line up with TRBD2. CDR1 and CDR2 from the germline V gene are MNHEY and SVGEGT. V was clipped by 0 bases and J by 6 bases; unmatched bases: 6. The CDR3 spans 15 residues. The CDR3 sequence: CASSYSAGVLDTQYF. The DNA of the CDR3 is TGTGCCAGCAGTTACTCTGCGGGAGTTCTGGATACGCAGTATTTT.

This clonotype has just a few counts. The rearrangement joins TRBV28 to TRBJ2-5; the match to TRBD2 covers 7 bases. The CDR3 consists of 13 residues. Per the germline V gene, CDR1 is MDHEN and CDR2 is SYDVKM. V trimming: 6 bases; J trimming: 3 bases; junction bases outside the gene matches: 4. The CDR3 nucleotides read TGTGCCAGCAGCTCGAGCGGGGAAGAGACCCAGTACTTC. Amino acids: CASSSSGEETQYF. The complete variable domain, with remaining parts taken from reference TRBV28 and TRBJ2-5, reads DVKVTQSSRYLVKRTGEKVFLECVQDMDHENMFWYRQDPGLGLRLIYFSYDVKMKEKGDIPEGYSVSREKKERFSLILESASTNQTSMYLCASSSSGEETQYFGPGTRLLVL.

This clonotype was seen repeatedly, ten times or more. The CDR3 nucleotides read TGTGCCAGCAGTGAAAATCGACAGGGGACCCTGTACGAGCAGTACTTC. Translating gives CASSENRQGTLYEQYF. The chain uses TRBV27 and TRBJ2-7; 8 bases are a match to TRBD1. Germline loops: CDR1 MNHEY, CDR2 SMNVEV (reference sequence). J lost 4 bases, V lost 5 bases, and 13 bases had no gene match. The CDR3 is made up of 16 amino acids.

This clonotype has at least ten counts. This chain uses TRBV7-2 with TRBJ2-1; the D call may be TRBD1 or TRBD2 (5 bases each). Trimming left V 1 base short and J 0 bases short, with 7 bases between. The CDR3 has 15 residues. Germline values: CDR1 SGHTA, CDR2 FQGNSA. The CDR3 loop is CASSLGDPSYNEQFF. As DNA, the CDR3 is TGTGCCAGCAGCTTAGGGGACCCCTCCTACAATGAGCAGTTCTTC.

This clonotype was counted at least ten times. The V call is TRBV29-1, the J call TRBJ1-4, with D perhaps matching TRBD1 (5 bases). V was shortened by 5 bases and J by 0 bases, with 10 bases between the two germline ends. Germline CDR1 SQVTM, CDR2 ANQGSEA. CDR3 length equals 14 residues. The CDR3 region is CSVTPGPTNEKLFF. As DNA, the CDR3 is TGCAGCGTTACCCCAGGGCCAACTAATGAAAAACTGTTTTTT.

The sample holds many counts of this clonotype. The chain recombines TRBV6-2 or TRBV6-3 with TRBJ2-7; 7 nucleotides line up with TRBD2. Germline CDR1 reads MNHEY; CDR2 reads SVGEGT. The CDR3 loop spans 15 amino acids. With V trimmed by 0 bases and J by 0 bases, 2 bases remained unmatched. The CDR3 bases are TGTGCCAGCAGTTACTCGAGGGACTACTCCTACGAGCAGTACTTC. Protein: CASSYSRDYSYEQYF.

This clonotype came up many times. The chain carries TRBV2 and TRBJ2-2; 8 nucleotides match TRBD1. The CDR3 spans 14 residues. With V trimmed by 8 bases and J by 1 base, 3 bases remained unmatched. Germline V gene data show CDR1 as SNHLY and CDR2 as FYNNEI. The CDR3 nucleotides are TGTGCCAGCGGGGACAGGAGGAACACCGGGGAGCTGTTTTTT. It codes for CASGDRRNTGELFF.

This clonotype was detected ten times or more. This chain connects TRBV20-1 to TRBJ1-5; possibly TRBD1 for D (6 bases). With 1 base removed from V and 4 bases from J, the gap between germline ends came to 14 bases. Germline V CDR1 and CDR2: DFQATT, SNEGSKA (reference sequence). There are 15 residues in the CDR3. As DNA, the CDR3 is TGCAGTGCTAGAGGAGAAAGGGGGTTTAATCAGCCCCAGCATTTT. Translation gives CSARGERGFNQPQHF.

This clonotype was observed many times. This chain uses TRBV11-2 with TRBJ2-1, with 7 nucleotides matching TRBD2. CDR3 size: 16 residues. Trimming removed 5 bases from V and 3 bases from J; junction bases left unmatched: 10. Germline V lookup: CDR1 SGHAT, CDR2 FQNNGV. The chain's CDR3 is CASSPVLAVNYNEQFF. The CDR3 coding sequence is TGTGCCAGCAGCCCCGTCCTAGCGGTTAACTACAATGAGCAGTTCTTC. Together with reference TRBV11-2 and TRBJ2-1, the CDR3 gives the full variable domain: EAGVAQSPRYKIIEKRQSVAFWCNPISGHATLYWYQQILGQGPKLLIQFQNNGVVDDSQLPKDRFSAERLKGVDSTLKIQPAKLEDSAVYLCASSPVLAVNYNEQFFGPGTRLTVL.

This clonotype showed up many times. V is TRBV10-3 and J is TRBJ2-3; D is unresolved. Per the germline V gene, CDR1 is ENHRY and CDR2 is SYGVKD. This CDR3 has 15 residues. Trimming left V 4 bases short and J 6 bases short, with 17 bases between. The CDR3 region is CAISAQPLNEDTQYF. The CDR3, as DNA: TGTGCCATCAGTGCGCAGCCACTAAATGAGGATACGCAGTATTTT.

This clonotype was seen more than once but under ten times. A much larger clone is a single base away; this may be a read error. The V call is TRBV12-3 or TRBV12-4, the J call TRBJ2-7; 7 positions agree with TRBD1. The CDR3 contains 13 residues. The CDR3: CANSPSQGYEQYF. In DNA form, the CDR3 reads TGTGCCAACAGTCCGTCACAGGGGTACGAGCAGTACTTC.

This clonotype was found a few times. The J gene is TRBJ2-1, the V gene TRBV6-2 or TRBV6-3, with 10 positions matching TRBD2. The germline V gene encodes CDR1 MNHEY and CDR2 SVGEGT. V trimming: 7 bases; J trimming: 2 bases; junction bases outside the gene matches: 11. The CDR3 consists of 17 residues. The CDR3 bases are TGTGCCAGCAAAGGGCTAGCGGGAGACGCTACCTACAATGAGCAGTTCTTC. Translation gives CASKGLAGDATYNEQFF.

This clonotype was counted at least ten times. V and J are TRBV3-1 and TRBJ1-5, with 7 bases identical to TRBD1. Germline CDR1 and CDR2: LGHDT and YNNKEL (reference sequence). After removal of 3 bases from V and 7 bases from J, the junction contained 3 bases not matched to a gene. The CDR3 runs to 13 residues. The CDR3 nucleotides are TGTGCCAGCAGCCAGACAGGGTTCCAGCCCCAGCATTTT. Translated, it gives CASSQTGFQPQHF.

This clonotype was seen many times. The rearrangement uses TRBV11-2 and TRBJ2-1, with 10 nucleotides matching TRBD1. The CDR3 is 15 amino acids. After removal of 5 bases from V and 6 bases from J, the junction contained 7 bases not matched to a gene. CDR1 is SGHAT and CDR2 is FQNNGV in the germline V gene. CDR3 nucleotides: TGTGCCAGCAGCGACCGGGACAGGGGCGGCAATGAGCAGTTCTTC. Translation gives CASSDRDRGGNEQFF.